This TCR beta chain came from a study of post-analysis software for immune sequencing data. Study-wide background: The courses of disease that were included comprised relapsing-remitting, secondary progressive and progressive-relapsing multiple sclerosis.

This clonotype was found a few times. Its target is not known. Libraries were made from TCR beta cDNA, and they carried unique molecular identifiers. TCRdb re-analysed the PCR reads in MiXCR, keeping a single row per CDR3 protein. This sample yields hundreds of thousands of distinct CDR3 sequences, of which roughly half are seen a single time; 4.6% belongs to the top ten. Study-wide results and caveats: Samples from a shared batch, those prepared together, strongly co-clustered by F measure. TRBV segments more frequent in patients than in controls numbered five and included TRBV5-6, TRBV5-1 and TRBV20-1.

CDR1 and CDR2 (germline): SQVTM, ANQGSEA. The CDR3 has 13 residues. The clonotype originates from a girl aged 5 to 17 with multiple sclerosis. The chain couples TRBV29-1 to TRBJ2-5, with unresolved D. The J call is doubtful: the DNA matches TRBJ2-7 better. Sequencing was carried out using blood. CDR3 nucleotide sequence: TGCAGCGTTGAAGGGGAATACTCACCCGAGCAGTACTTC. This sequence encodes CSVEGEYSPEQYF.